This is a list of T cell receptor beta chains from one sample in a study of blood T cell repertoires in COVID-19. The table came from immunoSEQ multiplex PCR; TCRdb's copy has only in-frame clones and leaves some out. This sample carries 110,000 to 150,000 clones, 70% to 90% of them seen once, and the ten largest clones take roughly 3.9%. The sequencing sample was made of PBMCs or T cells enriched from blood (not recorded which). These receptors were collected from a man aged 45-60 years who had recovered from COVID-19. The CDR3 runs from the conserved cysteine through the conserved F or W.

j_gene | v_gene | CDR3aa
TRBJ1-2 | TRBV5-1 | CASSFAFGTGGESYGYTF
TRBJ1-2 | TRBV24-1 | CATSRAGGNYGYTF
TRBJ2-1 | TRBV7-6 | CASSSRGGSYNEQFF
TRBJ2-1 | TRBV30 | CAWSKLAGQTEQFF
TRBJ1-1 | TRBV19 | CASSIDVNRAEAFF
TRBJ2-3 | TRBV4-2 | CASSRRSSGGTDTQYF
TRBJ2-2 | TRBV11-3 | CASSSRDRGTGELFF
TRBJ2-1 | TRBV28 | CASTRDNSYNEQFF
TRBJ2-1 | TRBV6-5 | CASSLRDRTPEQFF
TRBJ1-1 | TRBV30 | CAWSVLGPTEAFF
TRBJ2-1 | TRBV9 | CASSVLSRDSNEQFF
TRBJ1-1 | TRBV7-9 | CASSLTGQANTEAFF
TRBJ1-5 | TRBV19 | CASSIQGTQPQHF
TRBJ2-1 | TRBV7-2 | CASSPANSRTATYNEQFF
TRBJ2-1 | TRBV11-2 | CASSLIPGRYNEQFF
TRBJ1-2 | TRBV7-9 | CASSRIGTGAGYTF
TRBJ2-3 | TRBV7-3 | CASSRTGGRTDTQYF
TRBJ2-1 | TRBV9 | CASSVGGEASYNEQFF
TRBJ2-2 | TRBV18 | CASSPRTGTGHTGELFF
TRBJ2-1 | TRBV7-9 | CASSLLGGDEEQFF
TRBJ1-6 | TRBV27 | CASRSTVRVSPLHF
TRBJ1-2 | TRBV3-1/TRBV3-2 | CASSQDRVFDGYTF
TRBJ1-4 | TRBV6-5 | CASSYRQGPNEKLFF
TRBJ2-7 | TRBV11-2 | CASSSIAGGPEQYF
TRBJ1-2 | TRBV4-3 | CASSQSDSRWGYTF
TRBJ1-2 | TRBV9 | CASSPGVQPYGYTF
TRBJ1-1 | TRBV4-1 | CASRPGQGAQLNTEAFF
TRBJ2-7 | TRBV21-1 | CASSKEGALGGGEQYF
TRBJ2-7 | TRBV11-2 | CASSFGTSYEQYF
TRBJ1-5 | TRBV19 | CASSMGTGGNQPQHF